The clone carrying this TCR beta chain was picked up one time. Its antigen is undetermined. The source of the sample is a study of OX40 agonist ivuxolimab in advanced cancers. Study background: Dose-escalation patients' cancers were hepatocellular carcinoma, melanoma, renal cell or head and neck cancer.

This table comes from immunoSEQ multiplex PCR, and its TCRdb copy is limited to in-frame clones, with some not included. The table shows about 81,000 clones, with 70% to 90% occurring only once. Study-wide points: There was clonal expansion of CD4+ and CD8+ blood T cells by week 6 at 0.1 to 3.0 mg/kg. There were, on average, more expanded clones in CD8+ T cells than in CD4+.

The CDR3 loop spans 13 amino acids. CDR1 and CDR2 from the germline V gene are SEHNR and FQNEAQ (reference sequence). V was pared by 3 bases and J by 4 bases, with 7 bases between. This receptor was identified in an adult with an advanced solid tumor such as melanoma, head and neck, liver or kidney cancer. The V call is TRBV7-9, the J call TRBJ2-1; D is ambiguous. The sequences come from CD4+ or CD8+ T cells sorted from blood, collected in a trial of the OX40 agonist ivuxolimab. The CDR3 bases are TGTGCCAGCAGCTTTGGGGAATACAATGAGCAGTTCTTC. Protein: CASSFGEYNEQFF.